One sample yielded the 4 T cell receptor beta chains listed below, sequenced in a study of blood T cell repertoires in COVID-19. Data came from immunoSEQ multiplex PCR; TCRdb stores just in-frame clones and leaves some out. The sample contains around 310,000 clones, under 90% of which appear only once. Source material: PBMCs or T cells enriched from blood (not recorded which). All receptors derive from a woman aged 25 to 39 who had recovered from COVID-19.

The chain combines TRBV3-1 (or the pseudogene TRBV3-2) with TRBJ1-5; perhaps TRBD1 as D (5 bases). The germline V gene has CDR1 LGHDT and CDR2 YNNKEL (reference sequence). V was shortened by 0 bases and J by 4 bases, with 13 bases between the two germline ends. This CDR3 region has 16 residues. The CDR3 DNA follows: TGTGCCAGCAGCCAAGATCCGGCAGGGTGGAATCAGCCCCAGCATTTT. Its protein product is CASSQDPAGWNQPQHF.

The CDR3 loop is CASSEAAGKYYEQYF. The CDR3, as DNA: TGTGCCAGCAGTGAAGCAGCGGGAAAATACTACGAGCAGTACTTC. This chain links TRBV6-1 with TRBJ2-7, with 7 positions matching TRBD2. The CDR3 length is 15 residues. Germline assignment: CDR1 MNHNS and CDR2 SASEGT. The trim removed 0 bases at V and 3 bases at J, leaving 5 bases unmatched.

As DNA, the CDR3 is TGTGCCATCAGTGAGCGACTGGCCTTTATGGAGCCCCAGCATTTT. Amino acids: CAISERLAFMEPQHF. This chain uses TRBV10-3 with TRBJ1-5; D is unclear. Germline V gene lookup returns CDR1 ENHRY and CDR2 SYGVKD. The CDR3 extends over 15 amino acids. V was pared by 2 bases and J by 8 bases, with 16 bases between.

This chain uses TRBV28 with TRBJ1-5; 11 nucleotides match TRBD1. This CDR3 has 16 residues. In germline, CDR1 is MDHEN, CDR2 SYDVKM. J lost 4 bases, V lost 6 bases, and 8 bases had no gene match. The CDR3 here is CASSSLGTGGNQPQHF. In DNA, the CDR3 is TGTGCCAGCAGCTCCCTCGGGACAGGGGGAAATCAGCCCCAGCATTTT. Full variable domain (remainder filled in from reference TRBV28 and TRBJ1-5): DVKVTQSSRYLVKRTGEKVFLECVQDMDHENMFWYRQDPGLGLRLIYFSYDVKMKEKGDIPEGYSVSREKKERFSLILESASTNQTSMYLCASSSLGTGGNQPQHFGDGTRLSIL.